This is a list of T cell receptor beta chains from one sample in a study of response to subunit inactivated influenza vaccine. TCRdb re-called the RT-PCR reads through MiXCR, storing one row per CDR3 protein. The sample holds a few hundred thousand distinct CDR3 sequences, roughly 7.6% seen once. The sample consisted of PBMCs from blood, taken roughly 24 months after vaccination. The source is a man between 50 and 69 years old who received an inactivated influenza vaccine. CDR3s include the opening cysteine and the closing phenylalanine or tryptophan. The D gene is left open where the match is weak. Clone size is given for some rows only: seen once, a few or many times, or a class if the clone is expanded.

J gene: TRBJ2-5
clone size: NA
D gene: NA
V gene: TRBV5-5
CDR3 protein: CASSIRTEEETQYF
CDR3 DNA: TGTGCCAGCAGCATCAGGACGGAGGAAGAGACCCAGTACTTC

J gene: TRBJ1-2
clone size: many
D gene: NA
V gene: TRBV29-1
CDR3 protein: CSVDDGASGYTF
CDR3 DNA: TGCAGCGTTGATGATGGGGCAAGCGGCTACACCTTC

J gene: TRBJ1-1
clone size: few
D gene: NA
V gene: TRBV20-1
CDR3 protein: CSARRGAAGAITEAFF
CDR3 DNA: TGCAGTGCTAGAAGAGGGGCCGCCGGGGCGATCACTGAAGCTTTCTTT

J gene: TRBJ1-6
clone size: many
D gene: NA
V gene: TRBV12-3/TRBV12-4
CDR3 protein: CASRSPGNSPLHF
CDR3 DNA: TGTGCCAGCAGGTCCCCAGGGAATTCACCCCTCCACTTT

J gene: TRBJ1-1
clone size: NA
D gene: NA
V gene: TRBV6-5
CDR3 protein: CASSYSTWNTEAFF
CDR3 DNA: TGTGCCAGCAGTTACTCCACCTGGAATACTGAAGCTTTCTTT

J gene: TRBJ2-3
clone size: few
D gene: NA
V gene: TRBV4-3
CDR3 protein: CASSQGAGTLRTDTQYF
CDR3 DNA: TGCGCCAGCAGCCAAGGGGCCGGTACCCTGCGCACAGATACGCAGTATTTT

J gene: TRBJ2-7
clone size: few
D gene: TRBD1
V gene: TRBV7-9
CDR3 protein: CASSALPGQGAHEQYF
CDR3 DNA: TGTGCCAGCAGCGCTCTCCCGGGACAGGGGGCCCACGAGCAGTACTTC

J gene: TRBJ1-2
clone size: NA
D gene: TRBD1
V gene: TRBV15
CDR3 protein: CATSSRRTGGNYGYTF
CDR3 DNA: TGTGCCACCAGCAGCCGCAGGACAGGGGGCAACTATGGCTACACCTTC

J gene: TRBJ1-5
clone size: many
D gene: NA
V gene: TRBV6-1
CDR3 protein: CASRPLSGGRGNQPQHF
CDR3 DNA: TGTGCCAGCAGACCCCTGAGTGGGGGGCGAGGCAATCAGCCCCAGCATTTT

J gene: TRBJ2-3
clone size: NA
D gene: NA
V gene: TRBV27
CDR3 protein: CATFRDFRTDTQYF
CDR3 DNA: TGTGCCACCTTTCGGGACTTTCGCACAGATACGCAGTATTTT

J gene: TRBJ1-4
clone size: few
D gene: NA
V gene: TRBV4-1
CDR3 protein: CASSQDARGGGEKLFF
CDR3 DNA: TGCGCCAGCAGCCAAGACGCACGGGGTGGTGGTGAAAAACTGTTTTTT

J gene: TRBJ1-2
clone size: few
D gene: TRBD1
V gene: TRBV11-2
CDR3 protein: CASSPTSGQGMGYTF
CDR3 DNA: TGTGCCAGCAGCCCCACCTCGGGACAGGGTATGGGCTACACCTTC

J gene: TRBJ2-5
clone size: NA
D gene: NA
V gene: TRBV29-1
CDR3 protein: CSVVVLGETQYF
CDR3 DNA: TGCAGCGTTGTGGTACTGGGGGAGACCCAGTACTTC

J gene: TRBJ2-5
clone size: many
D gene: NA
V gene: TRBV5-1
CDR3 protein: CASRTFAVQETQYF
CDR3 DNA: TGCGCCAGCAGGACTTTTGCAGTTCAAGAGACCCAGTACTTC

J gene: TRBJ2-7
clone size: many
D gene: NA
V gene: TRBV7-2
CDR3 protein: CASSSRDGAYEQYF
CDR3 DNA: TGTGCCAGCAGCTCCCGGGACGGTGCCTACGAGCAGTACTTC

J gene: TRBJ1-4
clone size: many
D gene: TRBD1
V gene: TRBV13
CDR3 protein: CASSLRRQGTNEKLFF
CDR3 DNA: TGTGCCAGCAGCTTAAGACGACAGGGAACTAATGAAAAACTGTTTTTT

J gene: TRBJ2-5
clone size: few
D gene: TRBD2
V gene: TRBV19
CDR3 protein: CATSGGFGETQYF
CDR3 DNA: TGTGCCACCTCGGGGGGGTTCGGAGAGACCCAGTACTTC

J gene: TRBJ2-3
clone size: NA
D gene: TRBD2
V gene: TRBV20-1
CDR3 protein: CSAGTSGAPGTQYF
CDR3 DNA: TGCAGTGCGGGGACTAGCGGGGCGCCGGGTACGCAGTATTTT

J gene: TRBJ1-2
clone size: many
D gene: NA
V gene: TRBV4-1
CDR3 protein: CASSHGTENYGYTF
CDR3 DNA: TGCGCCAGCAGCCACGGGACGGAAAACTATGGCTACACCTTC

J gene: TRBJ2-2
clone size: NA
D gene: NA
V gene: TRBV21-1
CDR3 protein: CASSNLTGGRVTGELFF
CDR3 DNA: TGTGCCAGCAGCAACCTGACAGGGGGCCGGGTCACCGGGGAGCTGTTTTTT

J gene: TRBJ2-5
clone size: many
D gene: TRBD1
V gene: TRBV6-1
CDR3 protein: CASRLSTGEFQETQYF
CDR3 DNA: TGTGCCAGCAGACTATCTACAGGGGAATTCCAAGAGACCCAGTACTTC

J gene: TRBJ2-5
clone size: few
D gene: NA
V gene: TRBV20-1
CDR3 protein: CSAGPRGERETQYF
CDR3 DNA: TGCAGTGCTGGCCCTCGGGGCGAGAGGGAGACCCAGTACTTC

J gene: TRBJ2-1
clone size: few
D gene: TRBD2
V gene: TRBV5-6
CDR3 protein: CASSWTSGRIQFF
CDR3 DNA: TGTGCCAGCAGCTGGACTAGCGGGAGAATCCAGTTCTTC

J gene: TRBJ2-5
clone size: many
D gene: TRBD2
V gene: TRBV5-1
CDR3 protein: CASSGSGLAGVAETQYF
CDR3 DNA: TGCGCCAGCAGCGGATCGGGACTAGCGGGGGTTGCAGAGACCCAGTACTTC